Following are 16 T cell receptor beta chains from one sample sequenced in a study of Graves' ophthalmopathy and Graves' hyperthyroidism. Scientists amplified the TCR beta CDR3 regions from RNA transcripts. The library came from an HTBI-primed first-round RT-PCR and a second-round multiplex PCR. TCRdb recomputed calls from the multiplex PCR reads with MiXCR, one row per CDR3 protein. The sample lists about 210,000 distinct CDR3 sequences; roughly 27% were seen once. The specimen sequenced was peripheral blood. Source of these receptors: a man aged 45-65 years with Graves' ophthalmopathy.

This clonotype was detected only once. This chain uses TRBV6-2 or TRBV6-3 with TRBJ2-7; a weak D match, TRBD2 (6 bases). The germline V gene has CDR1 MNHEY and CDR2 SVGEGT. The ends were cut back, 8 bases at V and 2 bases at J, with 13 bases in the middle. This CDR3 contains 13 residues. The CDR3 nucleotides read TGTGCCAGCGCAACGGGAGCGACCTACGAGCAGTACTTC. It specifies CASATGATYEQYF.

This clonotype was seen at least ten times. The CDR3 here is CASSLRDRDNQPQHF. As DNA, the CDR3 is TGTGCCAGCAGCCTCCGGGACAGGGACAATCAGCCCCAGCATTTT. V is TRBV7-2 and J is TRBJ1-5; 9 bases fit TRBD1. This CDR3 has 15 residues. Germline V CDR1 and CDR2: SGHTA, FQGNSA. The V gene end was trimmed by 5 bases and the J gene end by 3 bases; junction bases not matched to a gene: 5.

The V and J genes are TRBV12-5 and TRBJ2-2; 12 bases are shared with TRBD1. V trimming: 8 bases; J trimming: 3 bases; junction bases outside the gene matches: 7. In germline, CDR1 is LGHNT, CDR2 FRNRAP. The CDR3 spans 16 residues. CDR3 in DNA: TGTGCTAGTCAGCCTGGGACAGGGGGCTACACCGGGGAGCTGTTTTTT. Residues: CASQPGTGGYTGELFF.

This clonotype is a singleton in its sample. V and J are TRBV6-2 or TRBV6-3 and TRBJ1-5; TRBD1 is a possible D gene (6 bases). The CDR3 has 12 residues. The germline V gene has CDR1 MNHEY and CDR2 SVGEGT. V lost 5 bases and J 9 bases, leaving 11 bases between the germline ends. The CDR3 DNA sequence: TGTGCCAGCAGTAAGGGGGGCCGGCCCCAGCATTTT. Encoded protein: CASSKGGRPQHF.

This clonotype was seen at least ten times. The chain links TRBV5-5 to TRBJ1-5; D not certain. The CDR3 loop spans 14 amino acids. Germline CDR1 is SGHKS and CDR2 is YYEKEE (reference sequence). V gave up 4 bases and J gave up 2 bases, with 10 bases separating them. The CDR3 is CASSPLVGNQPQHF. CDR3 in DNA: TGTGCCAGCAGCCCCTTAGTTGGCAATCAGCCCCAGCATTTT.

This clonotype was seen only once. The chain's CDR3 is CASSLEKGNYGYTF. CDR3 DNA sequence: TGTGCCAGCAGCTTGGAGAAGGGAAACTATGGCTACACCTTC. This sequence joins TRBV5-5 and TRBJ1-2, with D uncertain. From germline, CDR1 is SGHKS and CDR2 YYEKEE (reference sequence). CDR3 length equals 14 residues. Trimming took 0 bases from V and 2 from J, leaving 8 bases between them.

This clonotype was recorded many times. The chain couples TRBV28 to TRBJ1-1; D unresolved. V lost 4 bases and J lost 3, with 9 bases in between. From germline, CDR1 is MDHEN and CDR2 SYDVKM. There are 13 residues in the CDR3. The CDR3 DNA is TGTGCCAGCAGTTCGTGGGTGGACACTGAAGCTTTCTTT. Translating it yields CASSSWVDTEAFF.

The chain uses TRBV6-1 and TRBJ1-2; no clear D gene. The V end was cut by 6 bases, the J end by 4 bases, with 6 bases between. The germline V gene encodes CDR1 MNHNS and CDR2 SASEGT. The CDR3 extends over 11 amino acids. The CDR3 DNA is TGTGCCAGCAGATCGTCCTATGGCTACACCTTC. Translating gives CASRSSYGYTF.

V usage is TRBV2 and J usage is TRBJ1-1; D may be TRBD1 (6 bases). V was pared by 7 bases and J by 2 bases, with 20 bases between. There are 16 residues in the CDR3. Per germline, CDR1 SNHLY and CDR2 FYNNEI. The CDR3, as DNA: TGTGCCAGCACCCCGGGACACTCAGCAGGAAACACTGAAGCTTTCTTT. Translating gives CASTPGHSAGNTEAFF.

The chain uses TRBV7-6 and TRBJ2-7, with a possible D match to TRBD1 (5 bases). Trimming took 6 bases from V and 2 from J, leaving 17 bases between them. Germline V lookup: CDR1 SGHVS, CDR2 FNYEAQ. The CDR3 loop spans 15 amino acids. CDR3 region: CASSPEGAQTYEQYF. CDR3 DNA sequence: TGTGCCAGCAGTCCGGAAGGGGCTCAAACCTACGAGCAGTACTTC.

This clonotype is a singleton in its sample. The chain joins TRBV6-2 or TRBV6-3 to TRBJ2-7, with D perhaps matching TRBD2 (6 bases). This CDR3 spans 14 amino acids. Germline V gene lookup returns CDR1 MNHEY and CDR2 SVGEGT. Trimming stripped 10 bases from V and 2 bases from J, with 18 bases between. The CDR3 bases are TGTGCCATCTCCGAAGCCGGAGGGGCCTACGAGCAGTACTTC. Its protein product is CAISEAGGAYEQYF.

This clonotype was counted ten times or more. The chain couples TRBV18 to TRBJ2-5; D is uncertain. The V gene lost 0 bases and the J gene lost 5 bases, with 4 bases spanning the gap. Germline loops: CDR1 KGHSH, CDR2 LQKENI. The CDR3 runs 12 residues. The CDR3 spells CASSPPMETQYF. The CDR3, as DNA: TGTGCCAGCTCACCACCGATGGAGACCCAGTACTTC.

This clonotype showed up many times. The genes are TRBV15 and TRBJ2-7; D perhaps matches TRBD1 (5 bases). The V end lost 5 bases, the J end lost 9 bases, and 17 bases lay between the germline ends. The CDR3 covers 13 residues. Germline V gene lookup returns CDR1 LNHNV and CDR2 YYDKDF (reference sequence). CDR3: CATSVERWQGQYF. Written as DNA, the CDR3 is TGTGCCACCAGCGTTGAGAGGTGGCAGGGGCAGTACTTC.

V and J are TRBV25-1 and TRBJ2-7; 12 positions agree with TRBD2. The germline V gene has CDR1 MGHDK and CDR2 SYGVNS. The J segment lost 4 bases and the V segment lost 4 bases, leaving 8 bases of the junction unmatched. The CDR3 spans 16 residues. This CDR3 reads CASSVLGLAGRYEQYF. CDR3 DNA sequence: TGTGCCAGCAGTGTTCTCGGACTAGCGGGGAGGTACGAGCAGTACTTC.

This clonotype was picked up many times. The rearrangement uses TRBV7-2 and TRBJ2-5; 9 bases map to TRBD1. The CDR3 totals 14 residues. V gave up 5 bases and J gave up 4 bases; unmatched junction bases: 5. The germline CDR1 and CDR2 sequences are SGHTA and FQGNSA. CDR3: CASSLQGAGETQYF. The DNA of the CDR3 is TGTGCCAGCAGCCTACAGGGGGCGGGAGAGACCCAGTACTTC.

CDR3 coding DNA: TGTGCCAGCAGTTACTCGGGGACAGCGACGTACGAGCAGTACTTC. Translation: CASSYSGTATYEQYF. The chain joins TRBV6-5 to TRBJ2-7, with TRBD1 matching over 7 bases. J gave up 4 bases and V 0 bases, and 6 bases lay outside the gene matches. The CDR3 covers 15 residues. Per germline, CDR1 MNHEY and CDR2 SVGAGI.